A single count supports the clone carrying this T cell receptor (beta chain). Enrollment shut out patients with autoimmune disease history or systemic immunosuppression. These data come from a study of OX40 agonist ivuxolimab in advanced cancers. Profiling relied on immunoSEQ multiplex PCR, and the TCRdb table lists in-frame clones only, not all of them. The data contain fewer than 60,000 clones, roughly nine tenths of them singletons. Trimming took off 2 bases at V and 2 bases at J, with 10 bases between the two ends. The CDR3 covers 16 residues. CDR1 MDHEN and CDR2 SYDVKM come from the germline V gene.

The source material was CD4+ or CD8+ T cells sorted from blood, sampled in a trial of the OX40 agonist ivuxolimab. The source is an adult with an advanced solid tumor such as melanoma, head and neck, liver or kidney cancer. The V call is TRBV28, the J call TRBJ1-6; no clear D. The DNA for the CDR3 is TGTGCCAGCAGTTTACCTTATTATACCTATAATTCACCCCTCCACTTT. Protein: CASSLPYYTYNSPLHF.